A selection of T cell receptor beta chains follows, all from one sample in a study of control samples from healthy donors and cancer patients. The data were produced by immunoSEQ multiplex PCR, yet TCRdb's version contains in-frame clones alone and is incomplete. The table has about 18,000 clones, less than 90% seen once. Input material: PBMCs. These receptors were taken from an older woman with lung cancer. CDR3s include the opening cysteine and the closing phenylalanine or tryptophan. Each record gives: V gene, clone size, J gene, D gene, CDR3 DNA, CDR3 protein. A D gene is named only where the DNA matches it firmly. Expanded clones are given a class, and other clones once, few, many or no size at all.

TRBV12-3/TRBV12-4	NA	TRBJ2-3	NA	TGTGCCAGCAGACCAACTGTACTAAATACGCAGTATTTT	CASRPTVLNTQYF
TRBV12-3/TRBV12-4	few	TRBJ2-7	NA	TGTGCCAGCAGTCGAAGCCACGAGCAGTACTTC	CASSRSHEQYF
TRBV7-9	NA	TRBJ2-2	TRBD1	TGTGCCAGCAGCGTTGGGTTGGGACAGGGGGAACGTGGGGAGCTGTTTTTT	CASSVGLGQGERGELFF
TRBV6-5	NA	TRBJ1-1	TRBD1	TGTGCCAGCAGTTCCGGGGGACAGGGAGAGACTGAAGCTTTCTTT	CASSSGGQGETEAFF
TRBV19	NA	TRBJ2-1	NA	TGTGCCAGTAGTATAACAGGGGGGGAGCGGGTCAATGAGCAGTTCTTC	CASSITGGERVNEQFF
TRBV19	NA	TRBJ2-1	TRBD2	TGTGCCAGTAGTGGGCGGGAGCGTCTTGAGCAGTTCTTC	CASSGRERLEQFF
TRBV2	medium-sized	TRBJ2-6	NA	TGTGCCAGCAGTGAAAGGGGAAGGCCCAACGTCCTGACTTTC	CASSERGRPNVLTF
TRBV10-3	once	TRBJ2-7	TRBD2	TGTGCCATCAGCCCCCCCGGGACTAACTACGAGCAGTACTTC	CAISPPGTNYEQYF
TRBV6-1	NA	TRBJ2-7	NA	TGTGCCAGCAGTGAGACAGTCTACGAGCAGTACTTC	CASSETVYEQYF
TRBV19	NA	TRBJ2-1	TRBD2	TGTGCCAGTAGTATAGTTAGCGGGGCCCTCGCTTACAATGAGCAGTTCTTC	CASSIVSGALAYNEQFF
TRBV29-1	NA	TRBJ2-5	TRBD2	TGCAGCGTAGGCGGGGGGGCGGAGACCCAGTACTTC	CSVGGGAETQYF
TRBV30	NA	TRBJ1-4	NA	TGTGCCTGGGATAGGAGTGGAAAACTGTTTTTT	CAWDRSGKLFF
TRBV5-1	NA	TRBJ2-5	TRBD1	TGCGCCAGCAGCCCGAGAGGGGGCGGGGAGACCCAGTACTTC	CASSPRGGGETQYF
TRBV6-5	NA	TRBJ2-7	TRBD1	TGTGCCAGCAGTTACCGGACAGGCTACGAGCAGTACTTC	CASSYRTGYEQYF
TRBV11-2	NA	TRBJ1-1	NA	TGTGCCAGCAGCTTCGAAGGGTGGGGGGGGGAAGCTTTCTTT	CASSFEGWGGEAFF
TRBV7-8	NA	TRBJ2-3	NA	TGTGCCAGCAGCCCCCTTAGAGCCGCAACGCAGTATTTT	CASSPLRAATQYF
TRBV20-1	NA	TRBJ1-5	NA	TGCAGTGCTAGTCTTGGGGGAATTCATCAGCCCCAGCATTTT	CSASLGGIHQPQHF
TRBV30	few	TRBJ1-1	NA	TGTGCCTGGAAATTAGGTAGGACTGAAGCTTTCTTT	CAWKLGRTEAFF
TRBV18	NA	TRBJ2-7	NA	TGTGCCAGCTCAGCGGGGAACCCCTACGAGCAGTACTTC	CASSAGNPYEQYF
TRBV5-3	NA	TRBJ2-7	TRBD2	TGTGCCAGAAGCTTCCTTAGCGGGAGGGCAGGGGGTGAGCAGTACTTC	CARSFLSGRAGGEQYF
TRBV19	once	TRBJ1-6	TRBD1	TGTGCCAGTAGTATAGTAGGGACAGCAAATAATTCACCCCTCCACTTT	CASSIVGTANNSPLHF
TRBV6-6	once	TRBJ2-1	NA	TGTGCCAGCAGTTTAAGGGGTCCCGGATACAATGAGCAGTTCTTC	CASSLRGPGYNEQFF
TRBV10-3	once	TRBJ2-3	NA	TGTGCCATCAGTGATCCTCATTGGGGGATTCAACCAACTAGCACAGATACGCAGTATTTT	CAISDPHWGIQPTSTDTQYF
TRBV7-2	once	TRBJ2-1	TRBD2	TGTGCCAGCAGCTCGGGACTAGCTCAGAGCAATGAGCAGTTCTTC	CASSSGLAQSNEQFF
TRBV21-1	NA	TRBJ2-2	NA	TGTGCCAGCAGCAACCTGACTAGTACGAACACCGGGGAGCTGTTTTTT	CASSNLTSTNTGELFF
TRBV7-6	NA	TRBJ2-1	TRBD2	TGTGCCAGCAGCCCCACTAGCGCGATCGACAATGAGCAGTTCTTC	CASSPTSAIDNEQFF
TRBV29-1	NA	TRBJ2-3	TRBD1	TGCAGCGTTGGAGCCGGGACAGGGTGGGGTACGCAGTATTTT	CSVGAGTGWGTQYF
TRBV19	few	TRBJ2-1	NA	TGTGCCAGTAGTGAGGTAGGCGGTGAGCAGTTCTTC	CASSEVGGEQFF
TRBV12-3/TRBV12-4	NA	TRBJ1-2	NA	TGTGCCAGCAGTTACGAGGCCCCGTATGGCTACACCTTC	CASSYEAPYGYTF
TRBV28	NA	TRBJ2-5	NA	TGTGCCAGCAGATCACAAGAGACCCAGTACTTC	CASRSQETQYF
TRBV11-3	NA	TRBJ2-2	NA	TGTGCCAGCAGCTCCCTTGGTACCACCGGGGAGCTGTTTTTT	CASSSLGTTGELFF
TRBV7-2	NA	TRBJ2-3	TRBD2	TGTGCCAGCAGCTTTGATCTAGCGGTGGATACGCAGTATTTT	CASSFDLAVDTQYF
TRBV29-1	NA	TRBJ1-2	TRBD1	TGCAGCGTGGGACAGGGCCATGGCTACACCTTC	CSVGQGHGYTF
TRBV4-2	NA	TRBJ1-1	NA	TGTGCCAGCAGCCAAGGGGACCCTCAGTCGAACACTGAAGCTTTCTTT	CASSQGDPQSNTEAFF
TRBV5-1	NA	TRBJ1-1	TRBD1	TGCGCCAGCAGTAGTGGACAGGGAAACACTGAAGCTTTCTTT	CASSSGQGNTEAFF
TRBV28	NA	TRBJ2-2	NA	TGTGCCAGCATCCCTTCGGAGACCGGGGAGCTGTTTTTT	CASIPSETGELFF
TRBV6-5	NA	TRBJ1-1	TRBD1	TGTGCCAGCAGGCGTACAGGGGGGCTCACTGAAGCTTTCTTT	CASRRTGGLTEAFF
TRBV6-5	NA	TRBJ2-1	NA	TGTGCCAGCAGGGCCAGATACAATGAGCAGTTCTTC	CASRARYNEQFF
TRBV7-8	NA	TRBJ2-1	TRBD2	TGTGCCAGCAGCTTAGAGACCCTCTCCCCGCCTGATCTAGCGGGAGAGGACAATGAGCAGTTCTTC	CASSLETLSPPDLAGEDNEQFF
TRBV2	few	TRBJ2-5	TRBD1	TGTGCCAGCAGTGAGGAACAGGGGGCGGAAGAGACCCAGTACTTC	CASSEEQGAEETQYF
TRBV7-7	NA	TRBJ2-3	TRBD2	TGTGCTAGCAGCGTTGGACTAGCGGGCTTCACAGATACGCAGTATTTT	CASSVGLAGFTDTQYF
TRBV5-8	NA	TRBJ2-3	TRBD2	TGTGCCAGCAGCTTGGGGCTAGCGGGAGATACGCAGTATTTT	CASSLGLAGDTQYF
TRBV11-2	NA	TRBJ1-4	NA	TGTGCCAGCAGCTTCCTAGGAGAAAAACTGTTTTTT	CASSFLGEKLFF
TRBV11-2	NA	TRBJ2-7	NA	TGTGCCAGCAGCTCGGCGGTCCTCCTGGGGGAGGAGCAGTACTTC	CASSSAVLLGEEQYF
TRBV11-3	NA	TRBJ2-1	TRBD2	TGTGCCAGCAGCCCCTATCATGGGACTAGCGGGAGTTCCACCTACAATGAGCAGTTCTTC	CASSPYHGTSGSSTYNEQFF
TRBV5-1	NA	TRBJ2-7	NA	TGCGCCAGCGCTCGGGAGACCGGAACCCTATACCCCCCCTACGAGCAGTACTTC	CASARETGTLYPPYEQYF
TRBV28	NA	TRBJ2-1	NA	TGTGCCAGCAGCCGGCCTGGGAGCTCCTACAATGAGCAGTTCTTC	CASSRPGSSYNEQFF
TRBV3-1/TRBV3-2	NA	TRBJ2-7	NA	TGTGCCAGCAGCCAAGGGGGTCAGGGGTTGTACGAGCAGTACTTC	CASSQGGQGLYEQYF
TRBV5-1	NA	TRBJ1-1	TRBD1	TGCGCCAGCAGCCTCGGGACAGGGCTAACGAACACTGAAGCTTTCTTT	CASSLGTGLTNTEAFF
TRBV7-2	NA	TRBJ1-1	NA	TGTGCCAGCAGCTTACAGTCGCTCTGGGGGAACACTGAAGCTTTCTTT	CASSLQSLWGNTEAFF
TRBV11-2	NA	TRBJ2-4	NA	TGTGCCAGCAGCTTAGCCCTAGCCAAAAACATTCAGTACTTC	CASSLALAKNIQYF
TRBV9	NA	TRBJ2-6	NA	TGTGCCAGCAGTGATTTGGGCTCTGGGGCCAACGTCCTGACTTTC	CASSDLGSGANVLTF
TRBV6-5	NA	TRBJ2-2	TRBD1	TGTGCCAGCCGGGACAGTTACACCGGGGAGCTGTTTTTT	CASRDSYTGELFF
TRBV28	NA	TRBJ1-1	NA	TGTGCCAGCATCGGAGGAGTAAGAGCTTTCTTT	CASIGGVRAFF
TRBV19	NA	TRBJ1-2	TRBD1	TGTGCCAGTAGTAACAGGGATCAGGGGGCTTATGGCTACACCTTC	CASSNRDQGAYGYTF
TRBV18	once	TRBJ1-1	NA	TGTGCCAGCTCACCCCCCGGGGGGGCTAACACTGAAGCTTTCTTT	CASSPPGGANTEAFF
TRBV30	NA	TRBJ2-5	TRBD1	TGTGCCTGGGATAGGACAGGGAGAGAGACCCAGTACTTC	CAWDRTGRETQYF